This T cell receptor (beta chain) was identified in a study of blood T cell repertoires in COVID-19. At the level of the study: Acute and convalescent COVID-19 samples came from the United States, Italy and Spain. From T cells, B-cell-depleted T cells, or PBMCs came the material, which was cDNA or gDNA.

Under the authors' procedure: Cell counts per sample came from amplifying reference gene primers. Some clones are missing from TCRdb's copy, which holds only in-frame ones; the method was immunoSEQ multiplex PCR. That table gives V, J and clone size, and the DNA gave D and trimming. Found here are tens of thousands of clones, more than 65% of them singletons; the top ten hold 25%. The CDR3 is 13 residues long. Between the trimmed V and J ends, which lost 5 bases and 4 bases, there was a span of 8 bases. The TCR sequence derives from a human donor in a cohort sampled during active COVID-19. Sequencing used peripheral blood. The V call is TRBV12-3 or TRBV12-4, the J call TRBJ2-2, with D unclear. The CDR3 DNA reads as TGTGCCAGCAGTCTTCAGGCCACCGGGGAGCTGTTTTTT. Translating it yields CASSLQATGELFF.